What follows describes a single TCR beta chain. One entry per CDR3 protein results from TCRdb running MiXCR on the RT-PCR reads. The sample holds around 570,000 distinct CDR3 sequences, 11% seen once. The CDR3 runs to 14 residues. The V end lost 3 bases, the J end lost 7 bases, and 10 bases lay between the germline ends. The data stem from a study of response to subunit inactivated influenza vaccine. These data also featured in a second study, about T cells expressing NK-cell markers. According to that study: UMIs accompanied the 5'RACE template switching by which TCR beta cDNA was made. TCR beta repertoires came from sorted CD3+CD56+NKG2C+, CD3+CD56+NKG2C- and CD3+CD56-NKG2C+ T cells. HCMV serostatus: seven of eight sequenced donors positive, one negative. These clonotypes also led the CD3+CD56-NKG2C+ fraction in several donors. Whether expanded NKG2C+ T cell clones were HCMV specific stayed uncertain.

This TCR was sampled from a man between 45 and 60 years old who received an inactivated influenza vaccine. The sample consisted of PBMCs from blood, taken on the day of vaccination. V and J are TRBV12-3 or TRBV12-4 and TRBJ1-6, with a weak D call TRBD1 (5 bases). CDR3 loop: CASSLGPVNSPLHF. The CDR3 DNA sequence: TGTGCCAGCAGTTTGGGGCCCGTAAATTCACCCCTCCACTTT.